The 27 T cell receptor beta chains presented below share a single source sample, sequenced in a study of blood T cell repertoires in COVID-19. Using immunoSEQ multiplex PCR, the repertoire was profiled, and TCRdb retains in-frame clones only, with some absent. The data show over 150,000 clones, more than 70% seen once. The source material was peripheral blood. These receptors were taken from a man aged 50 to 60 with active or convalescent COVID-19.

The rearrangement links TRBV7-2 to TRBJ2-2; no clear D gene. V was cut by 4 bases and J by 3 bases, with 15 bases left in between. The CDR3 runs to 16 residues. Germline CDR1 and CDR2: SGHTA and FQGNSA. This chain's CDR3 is CASSSPLGRDTGELFF. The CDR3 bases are TGTGCCAGCAGCTCCCCCTTGGGTCGGGACACCGGGGAGCTGTTTTTT.

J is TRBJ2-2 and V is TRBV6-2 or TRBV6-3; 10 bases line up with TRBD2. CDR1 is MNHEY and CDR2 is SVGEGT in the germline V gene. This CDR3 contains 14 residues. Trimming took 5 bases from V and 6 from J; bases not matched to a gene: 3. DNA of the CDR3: TGTGCCAGCAGTAGCGGGAGGGTCCCCGGGGAGCTGTTTTTT. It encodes CASSSGRVPGELFF.

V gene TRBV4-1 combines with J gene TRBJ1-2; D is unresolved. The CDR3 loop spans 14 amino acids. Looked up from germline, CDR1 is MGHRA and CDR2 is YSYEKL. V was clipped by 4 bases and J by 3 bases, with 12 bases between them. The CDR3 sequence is CASSRSPEDYGYTF. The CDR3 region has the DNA TGCGCCAGCAGCCGGAGCCCGGAGGACTATGGCTACACCTTC.

The CDR3 DNA reads TGCGCCAGCAGGAGGACTAGTTTCTACGAGCAGTACTTC. Its translation is CASRRTSFYEQYF. This sequence joins TRBV5-1 and TRBJ2-7, with TRBD2 matching 7 bases. Germline V gene lookup returns CDR1 SGHRS and CDR2 YFSETQ. The CDR3 contains 13 residues. Losses at the gene ends were 5 bases for V and 3 bases for J; bases not matched to a gene: 5.

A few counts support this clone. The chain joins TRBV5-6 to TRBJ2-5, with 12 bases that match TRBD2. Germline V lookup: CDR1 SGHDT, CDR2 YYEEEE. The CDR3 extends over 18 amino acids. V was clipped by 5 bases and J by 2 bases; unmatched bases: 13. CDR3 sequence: CASRLTSGSFEAQETQYF. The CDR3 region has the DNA TGTGCCAGCAGGCTGACTAGCGGGAGCTTTGAGGCACAAGAGACCCAGTACTTC. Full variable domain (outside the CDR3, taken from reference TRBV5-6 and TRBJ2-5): DAGVTQSPTHLIKTRGQQVTLRCSPKSGHDTVSWYQQALGQGPQFIFQYYEEEERQRGNFPDRFSGHQFPNYSSELNVNALLLGDSALYLCASRLTSGSFEAQETQYFGPGTRLLVL.

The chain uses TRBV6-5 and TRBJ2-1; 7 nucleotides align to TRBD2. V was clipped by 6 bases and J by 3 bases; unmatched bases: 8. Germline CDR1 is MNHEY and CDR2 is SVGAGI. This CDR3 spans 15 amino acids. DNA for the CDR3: TGTGCCAGCAGCGTCAGGCTAGCGGACTACAATGAGCAGTTCTTC. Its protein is CASSVRLADYNEQFF.

CDR3 DNA sequence: TGTGCCAGCAGTTACTACAGGGGAAGCTTGAACACTGAAGCTTTCTTT. This codes for CASSYYRGSLNTEAFF. The rearrangement links TRBV6-2 or TRBV6-3 to TRBJ1-1; 7 bases align to TRBD1. The length of the CDR3 is 16 residues. V gave up 1 base and J gave up 0 bases; unmatched junction bases: 5. CDR1 and CDR2 from the germline V gene are MNHEY and SVGEGT.

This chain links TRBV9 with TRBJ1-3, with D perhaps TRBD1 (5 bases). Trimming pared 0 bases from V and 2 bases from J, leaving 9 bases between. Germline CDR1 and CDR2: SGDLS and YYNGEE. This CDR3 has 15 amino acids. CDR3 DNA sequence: TGTGCCAGCAGCGTAGAGGGGCTCCCTGGAAACACCATATATTTT. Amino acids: CASSVEGLPGNTIYF. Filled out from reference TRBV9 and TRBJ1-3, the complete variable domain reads DSGVTQTPKHLITATGQRVTLRCSPRSGDLSVYWYQQSLDQGLQFLIQYYNGEERAKGNILERFSAQQFPDLHSELNLSSLELGDSALYFCASSVEGLPGNTIYFGEGSWLTVV.

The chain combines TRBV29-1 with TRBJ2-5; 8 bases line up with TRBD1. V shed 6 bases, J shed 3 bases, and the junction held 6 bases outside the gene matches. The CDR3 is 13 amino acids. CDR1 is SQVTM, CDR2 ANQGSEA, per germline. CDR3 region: CSVGTGGKETQYF. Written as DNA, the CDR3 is TGCAGCGTCGGAACAGGGGGTAAAGAGACCCAGTACTTC.

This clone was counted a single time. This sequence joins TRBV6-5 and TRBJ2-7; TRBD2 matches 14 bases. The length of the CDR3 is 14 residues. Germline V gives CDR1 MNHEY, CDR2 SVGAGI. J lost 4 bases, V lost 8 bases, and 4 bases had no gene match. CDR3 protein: CASGTSGSLYEQYF. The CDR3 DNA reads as TGTGCCAGCGGGACTAGCGGGAGTTTGTACGAGCAGTACTTC.

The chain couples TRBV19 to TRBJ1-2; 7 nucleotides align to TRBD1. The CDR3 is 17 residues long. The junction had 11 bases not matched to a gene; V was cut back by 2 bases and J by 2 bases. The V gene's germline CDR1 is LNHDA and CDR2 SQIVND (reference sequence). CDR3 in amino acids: CASSIQGGQPLNYGYTF. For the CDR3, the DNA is TGTGCCAGTAGTATACAAGGGGGACAGCCGTTAAACTATGGCTACACCTTC. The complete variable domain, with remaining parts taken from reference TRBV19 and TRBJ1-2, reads DGGITQSPKYLFRKEGQNVTLSCEQNLNHDAMYWYRQDPGQGLRLIYYSQIVNDFQKGDIAEGYSVSREKKESFPLTVTSAQKNPTAFYLCASSIQGGQPLNYGYTFGSGTRLTVV.

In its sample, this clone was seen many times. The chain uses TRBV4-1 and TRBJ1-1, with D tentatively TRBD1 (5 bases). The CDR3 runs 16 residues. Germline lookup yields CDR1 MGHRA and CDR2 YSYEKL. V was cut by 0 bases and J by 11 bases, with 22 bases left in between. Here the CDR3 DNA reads TGCGCCAGCAGCCAAGATAACAGACATCTACCCCCAGGGGCTTTCTTT. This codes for CASSQDNRHLPPGAFF.

CDR3 protein: CASSLGGGTYNEQFF. Written as DNA, the CDR3 is TGTGCCAGCAGCTTAGGCGGGGGGACCTACAATGAGCAGTTCTTC. This chain connects TRBV7-2 to TRBJ2-1, with 8 bases aligning to TRBD2. The V and J ends lost 1 base and 2 bases, in that order; junction bases with no gene match: 1. Germline assignment: CDR1 SGHTA and CDR2 FQGNSA. The CDR3 sequence is 15 residues long.

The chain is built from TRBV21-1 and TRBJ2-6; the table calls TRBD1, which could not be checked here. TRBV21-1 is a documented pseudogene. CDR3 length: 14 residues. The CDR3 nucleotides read TGTGCCACCCCAGGGCGGTCTGGGGCCAACGTCCTGACTTTC. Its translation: CATPGRSGANVLTF.

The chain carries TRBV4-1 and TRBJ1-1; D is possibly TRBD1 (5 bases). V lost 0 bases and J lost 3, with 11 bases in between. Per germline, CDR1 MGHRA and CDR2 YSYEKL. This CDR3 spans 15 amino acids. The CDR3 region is CASSQEGVVYTEAFF. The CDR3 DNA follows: TGCGCCAGCAGCCAAGAAGGGGTCGTATACACTGAAGCTTTCTTT.

Here the CDR3 reads CAISPIDRGSYNEQFF. CDR3 in DNA: TGTGCCATCAGCCCCATAGACCGGGGCTCCTACAATGAGCAGTTCTTC. The gene calls are TRBV10-3 and TRBJ2-1, with TRBD2 as a possible D gene (5 bases). The CDR3 runs 16 residues. The V end lost 6 bases, the J end lost 0 bases, and 15 bases lay between the germline ends. The V gene's germline CDR1 is ENHRY and CDR2 SYGVKD.

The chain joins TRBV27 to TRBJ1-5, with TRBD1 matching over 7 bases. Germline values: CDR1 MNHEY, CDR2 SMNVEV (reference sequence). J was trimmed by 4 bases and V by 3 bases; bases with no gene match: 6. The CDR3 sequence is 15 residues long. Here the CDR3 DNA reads TGTGCCAGCAGTTTGACGGGACAGCGTAATCAGCCCCAGCATTTT. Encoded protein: CASSLTGQRNQPQHF.

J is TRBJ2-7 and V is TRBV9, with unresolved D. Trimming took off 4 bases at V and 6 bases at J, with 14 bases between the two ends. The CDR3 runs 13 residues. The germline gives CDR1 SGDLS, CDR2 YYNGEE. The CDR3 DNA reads TGTGCCAGCAGCCCATTAGACAATTCCGAGCAGTACTTC. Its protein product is CASSPLDNSEQYF.

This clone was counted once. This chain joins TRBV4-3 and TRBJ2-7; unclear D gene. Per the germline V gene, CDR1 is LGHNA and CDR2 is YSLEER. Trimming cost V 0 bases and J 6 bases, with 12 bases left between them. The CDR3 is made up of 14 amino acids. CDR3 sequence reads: CASSQDRTPVEQYF. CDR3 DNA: TGCGCCAGCAGCCAAGATCGTACACCCGTCGAGCAGTACTTC.

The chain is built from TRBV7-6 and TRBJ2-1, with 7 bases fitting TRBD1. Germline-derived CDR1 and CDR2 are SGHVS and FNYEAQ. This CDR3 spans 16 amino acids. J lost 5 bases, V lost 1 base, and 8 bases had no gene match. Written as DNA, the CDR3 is TGTGCCAGCAGCTTAGAGGTGACAGGGAGCCACAATGAGCAGTTCTTC. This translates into CASSLEVTGSHNEQFF.

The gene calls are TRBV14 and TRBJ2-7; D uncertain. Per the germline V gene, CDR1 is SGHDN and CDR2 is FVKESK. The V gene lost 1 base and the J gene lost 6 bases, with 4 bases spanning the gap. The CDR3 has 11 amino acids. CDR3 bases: TGTGCCAGCAGCCAAGGTCGCGAGCAGTACTTC. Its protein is CASSQGREQYF. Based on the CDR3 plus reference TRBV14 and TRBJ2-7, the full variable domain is EAGVTQFPSHSVIEKGQTVTLRCDPISGHDNLYWYRRVMGKEIKFLLHFVKESKQDESGMPNNRFLAERTGGTYSTLKVQPAELEDSGVYFCASSQGREQYFGPGTRLTVT.

As DNA, the CDR3 is TGTGCCAGCAGCTTATCTGACGGGGGCACTGAAGCTTTCTTT. Its protein is CASSLSDGGTEAFF. The V and J genes are TRBV7-6 and TRBJ1-1; D might be TRBD1 (5 bases). Trimming left V 2 bases short and J 4 bases short, with 11 bases between. This CDR3 region has 14 residues. Germline V CDR1 and CDR2: SGHVS, FNYEAQ.

CDR3 amino acids: CASRTGNAYEQYF. CDR3 coding DNA: TGTGCCAGCAGAACCGGGAATGCCTACGAGCAGTACTTC. This chain links TRBV5-5 with TRBJ2-7, with D possibly TRBD2 on 5 matching bases. Germline V CDR1 and CDR2: SGHKS, YYEKEE (reference sequence). Trimming left V 5 bases short and J 2 bases short, with 11 bases between. This CDR3 spans 13 amino acids.

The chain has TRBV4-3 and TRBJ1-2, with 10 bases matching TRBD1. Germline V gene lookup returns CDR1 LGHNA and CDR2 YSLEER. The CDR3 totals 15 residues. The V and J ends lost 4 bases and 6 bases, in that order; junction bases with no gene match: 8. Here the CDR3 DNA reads TGCGCCAGCAGCCTACGACAGGGGGCGACGGATGGCTACACCTTC. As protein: CASSLRQGATDGYTF.

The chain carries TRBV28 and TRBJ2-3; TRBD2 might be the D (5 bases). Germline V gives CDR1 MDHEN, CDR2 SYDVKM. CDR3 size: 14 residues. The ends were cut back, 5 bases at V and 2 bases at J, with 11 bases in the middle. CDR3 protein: CASSPRGLTDTQYF. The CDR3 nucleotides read TGTGCCAGCAGTCCCAGAGGGCTCACAGATACGCAGTATTTT.

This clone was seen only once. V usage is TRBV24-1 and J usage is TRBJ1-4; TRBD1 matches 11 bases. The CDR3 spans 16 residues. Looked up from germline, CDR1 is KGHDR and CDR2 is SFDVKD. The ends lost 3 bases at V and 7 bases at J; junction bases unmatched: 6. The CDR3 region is CATSDGTGGVGEKLFF. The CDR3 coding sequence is TGTGCCACCAGTGATGGGACAGGGGGTGTCGGTGAAAAACTGTTTTTT.

The CDR3 region has the DNA TGTGCCAGCAGCGGAACAGGGTCCTGGTATGGCTACACCTTC. It encodes CASSGTGSWYGYTF. V is TRBV9 and J is TRBJ1-2, with D perhaps TRBD1 (6 bases). V lost 3 bases, J lost 5 bases, and 14 bases lay in between. CDR3 length equals 14 residues. Germline CDR1 reads SGDLS; CDR2 reads YYNGEE.